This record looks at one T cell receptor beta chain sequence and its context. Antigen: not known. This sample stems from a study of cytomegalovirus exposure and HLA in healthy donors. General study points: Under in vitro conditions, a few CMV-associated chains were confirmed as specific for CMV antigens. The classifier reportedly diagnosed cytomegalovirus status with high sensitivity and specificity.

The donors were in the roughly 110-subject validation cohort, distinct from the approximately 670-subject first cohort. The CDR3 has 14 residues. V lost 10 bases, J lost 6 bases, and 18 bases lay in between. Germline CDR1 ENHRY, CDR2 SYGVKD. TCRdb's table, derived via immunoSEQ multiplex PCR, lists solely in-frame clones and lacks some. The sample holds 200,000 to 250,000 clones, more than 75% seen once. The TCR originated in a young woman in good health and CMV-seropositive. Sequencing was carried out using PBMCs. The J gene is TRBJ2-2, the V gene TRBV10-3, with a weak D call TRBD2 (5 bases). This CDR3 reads CATFTGSKPGELFF. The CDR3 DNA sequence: TGTGCCACCTTTACGGGATCTAAACCCGGGGAGCTGTTTTTT.